The 13 T cell receptor beta chains below all came from one sample that was sequenced in a study of blood T cell repertoires in COVID-19 (dated by TCRdb to the early 2020s). To prepare the library, the immunoSEQ multiplex PCR assay was applied. Drawn from immuneACCESS, this table holds only the in-frame rearrangements with V and J called that TCRdb kept. Clones are partly lost; checked studies trace under half to an unresolved V gene and leave the rest unexplained. Recorded for this sample are approximately 220,000 clones; 80% to 90% of them occurred a single time. Approximately 6.2% of the sample goes to the ten largest clones. The sample taken for sequencing was peripheral blood. These receptor sequences come from a man aged 60 to 75 who had recovered from COVID-19.

V is TRBV10-1 and J is TRBJ2-1, with 13 bases aligning to TRBD2. The CDR3 length is 15 residues. The germline V gene encodes CDR1 WNHNN and CDR2 SYGVQD (reference sequence). The junction had 10 bases not matched to a gene; V was cut back by 7 bases and J by 10 bases. The CDR3 DNA is TGCGCCAGCACCGGGGGGACTAGCGGGACTAGCGAGCAGTTCTTC. Translating gives CASTGGTSGTSEQFF.

V and J are TRBV3-1 (or the pseudogene TRBV3-2) and TRBJ2-7; 9 bases match TRBD2. Trimming cost V 6 bases and J 0 bases; bases outside gene matches: 12. Germline CDR1 and CDR2: LGHDT and YNNKEL (reference sequence). The CDR3 extends over 17 amino acids. The CDR3 here is CASSRGSGGSSSYEQYF. Written as DNA, the CDR3 is TGTGCCAGCAGTCGTGGAAGCGGGGGGTCGAGCTCCTACGAGCAGTACTTC.

The chain links TRBV4-3 to TRBJ1-4, with D hard to call. This CDR3 contains 19 residues. The germline CDR1 and CDR2 sequences are LGHNA and YSLEER. V lost 0 bases and J 7 bases, leaving 24 bases between the germline ends. DNA for the CDR3: TGCGCCAGCAGCCAAGATTTAGGAGTCGGGTTAATCATTCTTGAAAAACTGTTTTTT. Protein sequence: CASSQDLGVGLIILEKLFF.

This chain joins TRBV6-5 and TRBJ1-5; 7 bases map to TRBD1. The CDR3 consists of 14 residues. Trimming cost V 6 bases and J 0 bases; bases outside gene matches: 2. From germline, CDR1 is MNHEY and CDR2 SVGAGI. The DNA of the CDR3 is TGTGCCAGCAGCCGACAGGGTAGCAATCAGCCCCAGCATTTT. Its translation: CASSRQGSNQPQHF.

This clone was counted a few times. The V gene is TRBV27, the J gene TRBJ1-1; 7 bases match TRBD1. Unmatched junction bases numbered 4, after V lost 8 bases and J lost 7 bases. The CDR3 is made up of 11 amino acids. CDR1 and CDR2 (germline): MNHEY, SMNVEV (reference sequence). The CDR3 loop is CASFYRGEAFF. Written as DNA, the CDR3 is TGTGCCAGCTTCTACAGGGGTGAAGCTTTCTTT.

The chain is built from TRBV24-1 and TRBJ2-5, with D perhaps TRBD2 (5 bases). CDR1 and CDR2 (germline): KGHDR, SFDVKD. Trimming removed 9 bases at V and 0 bases at J, with 10 bases between. The CDR3 spans 13 residues. CDR3 bases: TGTGCCACCGGTGCAGCGGACCAAGAGACCCAGTACTTC. This codes for CATGAADQETQYF.

The V call is TRBV28, the J call TRBJ1-1; tentative D call: TRBD1 (6 bases). This CDR3 region has 13 residues. Trimming removed 3 bases from V and 7 bases from J, with 12 bases in between. Germline values: CDR1 MDHEN, CDR2 SYDVKM. In DNA, the CDR3 is TGTGCCAGCAGTTTCACTAGGGGGATTGAAGCTTTCTTT. Its translation is CASSFTRGIEAFF.

J is TRBJ2-1 and V is TRBV5-4, with TRBD2 identical over 8 bases. The CDR3 contains 15 residues. The germline V gene has CDR1 SGHNT and CDR2 YYREEE (reference sequence). Unmatched junction bases numbered 9, after V lost 2 bases and J lost 8 bases. The CDR3, as DNA: TGTGCCAGCAGCTTAGCCGGGAGGGCTTTCGATGAGCAGTTCTTC. Translation: CASSLAGRAFDEQFF. Looking up the rest from reference TRBV5-4 and TRBJ2-1 gives the full variable domain: ETGVTQSPTHLIKTRGQQVTLRCSSQSGHNTVSWYQQALGQGPQFIFQYYREEENGRGNFPPRFSGLQFPNYSSELNVNALELDDSALYLCASSLAGRAFDEQFFGPGTRLTVL.

J is TRBJ2-2 and V is TRBV7-2; 9 bases align to TRBD2. The CDR3 loop spans 15 amino acids. The V segment lost 4 bases and the J segment 0 bases; nucleotides outside the gene matches: 0. CDR1 and CDR2 (germline): SGHTA, FQGNSA. This CDR3 reads CASSSSGANTGELFF. The CDR3 region has the DNA TGTGCCAGCAGCTCTAGCGGGGCGAACACCGGGGAGCTGTTTTTT.

This sequence joins TRBV30 and TRBJ1-6; 7 bases agree with TRBD1. The germline gives CDR1 GTSNPN, CDR2 SVGIG (reference sequence). J was trimmed by 14 bases and V by 0 bases; bases with no gene match: 13. This CDR3 spans 15 amino acids. The CDR3 region has the DNA TGTGCCTGGAGTGTACCGGGACAGCGTCCTGGGACCCTCCACTTT. It yields the protein CAWSVPGQRPGTLHF. Combining the CDR3 with reference TRBV30 and TRBJ1-6 gives the whole variable domain SQTIHQWPATLVQPVGSPLSLECTVEGTSNPNLYWYRQAAGRGLQLLFYSVGIGQISSEVPQNLSASRPQDRQFILSSKKLLLSDSGFYLCAWSVPGQRPGTLHFGNGTRLTVT.

This clone was picked up one time. The rearrangement uses TRBV25-1 and TRBJ2-5; D possibly corresponds to TRBD1 (5 bases). V lost 8 bases to trimming and J lost 2 bases, with 15 bases between them. The CDR3 covers 14 residues. The germline V gene has CDR1 MGHDK and CDR2 SYGVNS. The CDR3: CASPRQGVQETQYF. DNA of the CDR3: TGTGCCAGCCCCAGGCAGGGCGTGCAAGAGACCCAGTACTTC.

The J gene is TRBJ2-5, the V gene TRBV10-3; TRBD1 might be the D (5 bases). This CDR3 is built from 12 residues. The germline V gene encodes CDR1 ENHRY and CDR2 SYGVKD. V was cut by 6 bases and J by 1 base, with 6 bases left in between. The CDR3 reads CAISRAQETQYF. The CDR3 DNA sequence: TGTGCCATCAGCAGGGCCCAAGAGACCCAGTACTTC.

The chain uses TRBV18 and TRBJ1-5; TRBD1 matches at 7 bases. V shed 3 bases and J 11 bases; nucleotides not matched to a gene: 16. This CDR3 has 16 amino acids. Germline-derived CDR1 and CDR2 are KGHSH and LQKENI. CDR3 DNA sequence: TGTGCCAGCTCACCCCCGGGGACAGAGTGGTCTAAGACCCAGCATTTT. Translation: CASSPPGTEWSKTQHF. Full variable domain (missing parts from reference TRBV18 and TRBJ1-5): NAGVMQNPRHLVRRRGQEARLRCSPMKGHSHVYWYRQLPEEGLKFMVYLQKENIIDESGMPKERFSAEFPKEGPSILRIQQVVRGDSAAYFCASSPPGTEWSKTQHFGDGTRLSIL.